One sample yielded the 25 T cell receptor beta chains listed below, sequenced in a study of cytomegalovirus exposure and HLA in healthy donors. Measured with immunoSEQ multiplex PCR; TCRdb has only the in-frame clones, and not every one. The repertoire holds under 300,000 clones, with around 85% as singletons. Sequencing input: PBMCs. These TCRs come from a woman under 30 in good health and CMV-seronegative.

The rearrangement links TRBV29-1 to TRBJ1-3; D not resolved. The V gene's germline CDR1 is SQVTM and CDR2 ANQGSEA. The ends were cut back, 4 bases at V and 0 bases at J, with 19 bases in the middle. This CDR3 is 17 amino acids long. CDR3 sequence (DNA): TGCAGCGTTGGGAGGTTTAACAGTCTAAACTCTGGAAACACCATATATTTT. This sequence encodes CSVGRFNSLNSGNTIYF.

The rearrangement links TRBV18 to TRBJ2-2; 8 bases align to TRBD2. V dropped 1 base and J dropped 6; count of bases not matched to a gene: 4. CDR1 is KGHSH and CDR2 is LQKENI in the germline V gene. The CDR3 spans 15 residues. As DNA, the CDR3 is TGTGCCAGCTCACCACAGCGGGAGAGGGCCGGGGAGCTGTTTTTT. It codes for CASSPQRERAGELFF.

The sample holds a few counts of this clone. The CDR3 DNA follows: TGTGCCAGCAGCCAGGGGACTAGCGGTTGGGAGACCCAGTACTTC. Translation gives CASSQGTSGWETQYF. The J gene is TRBJ2-5, the V gene TRBV11-3, with TRBD2 matching 11 bases. This CDR3 region has 15 residues. CDR1 is SGHNT, CDR2 YENEEA, per germline. V gave up 5 bases and J gave up 5 bases; unmatched junction bases: 7.

The rearrangement uses TRBV14 and TRBJ2-1; maybe TRBD2 (6 bases). Trimming removed 5 bases from V and 4 bases from J, with 18 bases in between. The CDR3 is 16 residues long. Germline CDR1 SGHDN, CDR2 FVKESK. CDR3 sequence: CASSESRLVNYNEQFF. The CDR3 DNA reads TGTGCCAGCAGCGAAAGTCGACTAGTAAATTACAATGAGCAGTTCTTC.

V and J are TRBV18 and TRBJ1-1; 8 bases map to TRBD1. The CDR3 sequence is 16 residues long. Trimming at V came to 2 bases and at J to 2 bases, leaving 7 bases not matched to a gene. From germline, CDR1 is KGHSH and CDR2 LQKENI. The CDR3 loop is CASSPDWTGLNTEAFF. The CDR3 nucleotides are TGTGCCAGCTCACCAGACTGGACAGGGTTAAACACTGAAGCTTTCTTT.

A word on this clone: Other nucleotide sequences from this sample produce the same CDR3. The chain couples TRBV5-1 to TRBJ2-7; 8 nucleotides match TRBD1. V lost 0 bases, J lost 2 bases, and 4 bases stayed unmatched. This CDR3 comprises 15 residues. Germline CDR1 reads SGHRS; CDR2 reads YFSETQ. The DNA of the CDR3 is TGCGCCAGCAGCTTGGGTGGGACAGGCACCTACGAGCAGTACTTC. This codes for CASSLGGTGTYEQYF.

The V gene is TRBV30, the J gene TRBJ2-7, with 11 bases fitting TRBD1. Losses at the gene ends were 4 bases for V and 4 bases for J; bases not matched to a gene: 6. The CDR3 has 14 amino acids. CDR1 is GTSNPN and CDR2 is SVGIG in the germline V gene (reference sequence). The DNA for the CDR3 is TGTGCCTGGACCCTGGACAGGGGGCGTTACGAGCAGTACTTC. Residues: CAWTLDRGRYEQYF. Drawing the rest from reference TRBV30 and TRBJ2-7, the complete variable domain is SQTIHQWPATLVQPVGSPLSLECTVEGTSNPNLYWYRQAAGRGLQLLFYSVGIGQISSEVPQNLSASRPQDRQFILSSKKLLLSDSGFYLCAWTLDRGRYEQYFGPGTRLTVT.

The chain couples TRBV18 to TRBJ2-5; D is perhaps TRBD1 (5 bases). This CDR3 is 14 amino acids long. Trimming took 3 bases from V and 1 from J, leaving 9 bases between them. Germline V CDR1 and CDR2: KGHSH, LQKENI. Here the CDR3 reads CASSPETAQETQYF. The CDR3 nucleotides are TGTGCCAGCTCACCTGAGACAGCCCAAGAGACCCAGTACTTC. Together with reference TRBV18 and TRBJ2-5, the CDR3 gives the full variable domain: NAGVMQNPRHLVRRRGQEARLRCSPMKGHSHVYWYRQLPEEGLKFMVYLQKENIIDESGMPKERFSAEFPKEGPSILRIQQVVRGDSAAYFCASSPETAQETQYFGPGTRLLVL.

CDR3 nucleotides: TGTGCCAGCAGTTCCTGGGGTCTTCGGCGGGGCATGAACACTGAAGCTTTCTTT. This codes for CASSSWGLRRGMNTEAFF. The chain combines TRBV27 with TRBJ1-1; weak D call: TRBD1 (5 bases). The CDR3 totals 18 residues. Germline V gives CDR1 MNHEY, CDR2 SMNVEV (reference sequence). The V end was cut by 4 bases, the J end by 0 bases, with 21 bases between.

V gene TRBV5-1 combines with J gene TRBJ1-1; a possible D gene is TRBD1 (6 bases). The CDR3 length is 11 residues. Germline-derived CDR1 and CDR2 are SGHRS and YFSETQ. V was trimmed by 8 bases and J by 4 bases, leaving 9 bases between them. The CDR3 nucleotides read TGCGCCAGGACAGGCGGCACTGAAGCTTTCTTT. Its protein product is CARTGGTEAFF.

The V and J genes are TRBV7-7 and TRBJ2-7; D perhaps matches TRBD2 (5 bases). CDR1 and CDR2 from the germline V gene are SSHAT and FNYEAQ (reference sequence). This CDR3 is built from 14 residues. V lost 0 bases and J lost 1, with 7 bases in between. CDR3 protein: CASSLAEGSYEQYF. The CDR3 DNA follows: TGTGCCAGCAGCTTAGCCGAGGGTTCCTACGAGCAGTACTTC.

The J gene is TRBJ2-1, the V gene TRBV9, with a possible D match to TRBD2 (5 bases). The germline V and J ends were trimmed by 1 base and 0 bases, with 8 bases remaining between them. Germline V gives CDR1 SGDLS, CDR2 YYNGEE. The CDR3 extends over 15 amino acids. The CDR3 region is CASSVSRGSYNEQFF. As DNA, the CDR3 is TGTGCCAGCAGCGTATCCCGGGGCTCCTACAATGAGCAGTTCTTC.

This chain connects TRBV6-5 to TRBJ1-2, with D maybe TRBD1 (6 bases). Germline lookup yields CDR1 MNHEY and CDR2 SVGAGI. V lost 2 bases and J 8 bases, leaving 15 bases between the germline ends. This CDR3 is 14 amino acids long. The CDR3 sequence: CASSYTHGTKGYTF. The CDR3 DNA reads as TGTGCCAGCAGTTACACACACGGGACAAAAGGCTACACCTTC.

The V gene is TRBV13, the J gene TRBJ1-4; tentative D call: TRBD1 (5 bases). V lost 1 base and J lost 7, with 13 bases in between. The CDR3 totals 15 residues. The V gene's germline CDR1 is PRHDT and CDR2 FYEKMQ (reference sequence). Here the CDR3 DNA reads TGTGCCAGCAGCTTAGAAGCATTGGGGGGTGAAAAACTGTTTTTT. It specifies CASSLEALGGEKLFF.

Worth noting for this clone: Within the sample, other DNA sequences also encode this same CDR3. This chain joins TRBV19 and TRBJ2-7; D is possibly TRBD1 (5 bases). The CDR3 extends over 14 amino acids. Trimming took off 6 bases at V and 4 bases at J, with 16 bases between the two ends. Germline V gene data show CDR1 as LNHDA and CDR2 as SQIVND (reference sequence). DNA for the CDR3: TGTGCCAGTAGCCCCGGAAGGGGCGGTTACGAGCAGTACTTC. Amino acids: CASSPGRGGYEQYF.

This chain joins TRBV28 and TRBJ2-4; 10 bases fit TRBD1. Germline V CDR1 and CDR2: MDHEN, SYDVKM. The CDR3 sequence is 12 residues long. Trimming cost V 11 bases and J 8 bases; bases outside gene matches: 6. The CDR3 reads CAAGQGMDIQYF. CDR3 nucleotide sequence: TGTGCCGCGGGACAGGGGATGGACATTCAGTACTTC.

V and J are TRBV10-3 and TRBJ1-4; TRBD1 matches 8 bases. The germline V gene encodes CDR1 ENHRY and CDR2 SYGVKD. The CDR3 covers 13 residues. The trim removed 9 bases at V and 2 bases at J, leaving 2 bases unmatched. CDR3 DNA sequence: TGTGCCATAGGGACAGGCACTAATGAAAAACTGTTTTTT. This sequence encodes CAIGTGTNEKLFF.

The chain links TRBV9 to TRBJ2-1; D uncertain. The germline V gene has CDR1 SGDLS and CDR2 YYNGEE. Trimming took 2 bases from V and 3 from J, leaving 12 bases between them. The CDR3 loop spans 15 amino acids. The CDR3 DNA reads as TGTGCCAGCAGCGTGATCACTTCTAACTACAATGAGCAGTTCTTC. Its protein product is CASSVITSNYNEQFF.

This sequence joins TRBV10-3 and TRBJ2-1, with TRBD2 matching over 7 bases. There are 12 residues in the CDR3. From germline, CDR1 is ENHRY and CDR2 SYGVKD. V lost 6 bases to trimming and J lost 7 bases; unmatched junction nucleotides: 3. The CDR3 DNA follows: TGTGCCATCAGGGGTAGCGGGAATGAGCAGTTCTTC. Its protein is CAIRGSGNEQFF.

V and J are TRBV4-3 and TRBJ2-1, with a possible D match to TRBD2 (6 bases). Looked up from germline, CDR1 is LGHNA and CDR2 is YSLEER. The CDR3 is 15 amino acids. Trimming removed 4 bases from V and 2 bases from J, with 12 bases in between. For the CDR3, the DNA is TGCGCCAGCAGCCCGCGGCTAGCGACCTACAATGAGCAGTTCTTC. Translation gives CASSPRLATYNEQFF.

The J gene is TRBJ2-7, the V gene TRBV2; 11 bases are a match to TRBD1. The germline V gene encodes CDR1 SNHLY and CDR2 FYNNEI. There are 15 residues in the CDR3. V shed 4 bases and J 3 bases; nucleotides not matched to a gene: 5. The CDR3 region has the DNA TGTGCCAGCAGTGGATGGGACAGGGGGAACTACGAGCAGTACTTC. It is translated as CASSGWDRGNYEQYF.

The chain joins TRBV4-1 to TRBJ2-7, with D possibly being TRBD2 (6 bases). CDR3 length equals 13 residues. Germline CDR1 reads MGHRA; CDR2 reads YSYEKL. V lost 1 base and J lost 2, with 6 bases in between. The CDR3 DNA follows: TGCGCCAGCAGCCAAGGCGGGGCCTACGAGCAGTACTTC. It encodes CASSQGGAYEQYF.

Written as DNA, the CDR3 is TGTGCCAGCAGCTTAAAAGGCGGAGGACAGGGGAATTCACCCCTCCACTTT. Residues: CASSLKGGGQGNSPLHF. J is TRBJ1-6 and V is TRBV7-2, with 9 nucleotides matching TRBD1. Losses at the gene ends were 2 bases for V and 7 bases for J; bases not matched to a gene: 9. Germline V gene lookup returns CDR1 SGHTA and CDR2 FQGNSA. This CDR3 is 17 amino acids long.

This clone appeared a few times. This chain connects TRBV5-4 to TRBJ2-1; 7 nucleotides align to TRBD2. The CDR3 length is 16 residues. Germline V gene data show CDR1 as SGHNT and CDR2 as YYREEE (reference sequence). The J segment lost 0 bases and the V segment lost 5 bases, leaving 8 bases of the junction unmatched. CDR3 nucleotides: TGTGCCAGCAGTCTTTCCCTAGCGGTCTCCTACAATGAGCAGTTCTTC. Protein sequence: CASSLSLAVSYNEQFF.

The CDR3 DNA is TGTGCCATAGGGAGGGGGGATCAGCCCCAGCATTTT. Translating it yields CAIGRGDQPQHF. The genes are TRBV19 and TRBJ1-5; a possible D gene is TRBD1 (6 bases). The CDR3 has 12 residues. V was shortened by 10 bases and J by 5 bases, with 12 bases between the two germline ends. CDR1 and CDR2 from the germline V gene are LNHDA and SQIVND (reference sequence).